This entry describes one T cell receptor (beta chain). The antigen is not known. CDR1 and CDR2 (germline): SGHRS, YFSETQ. V lost 4 bases, J lost 5 bases, and 15 bases lay in between. CDR3 size: 14 residues. This sample is drawn from a study of T cell responses to AZD1222 COVID-19 vaccine. Repertoires were generated with immunoSEQ multiplex PCR, while TCRdb's copy carries only in-frame clones and drops some. The table lists about 130,000 clones, roughly 90% of them singletons. General study results and limits: Just 5 or 6 AZD1222 recipients tested seropositive at baseline.

The chain carries TRBV5-1 and TRBJ1-1; the D gene is possibly TRBD1 (5 bases). The specimen was peripheral blood, collected on day 0 of AZD1222 vaccination. This receptor was taken from an adult in good health. DNA of the CDR3: TGCGCCAGCAGCAGGGAAGGGGATTGGACTGAAGCTTTCTTT. This translates into CASSREGDWTEAFF.